These 6 T cell receptor beta chains share one sample of origin, sequenced in a study of T cells expressing NK-cell markers. Each CDR3 protein gets one entry in TCRdb, which reprocessed the 5' RACE reads and gives no DNA. This repertoire comprises 200,000 to 300,000 distinct CDR3 sequences; its ten largest clones make up 4% to 5%. Sample: blood T cells: a sorted CD56 or NKG2C T cell subset, CD4+ or CD8+ T cells, or bulk PBMC T cells (not recorded which). The receptors come from a woman between 18 and 70 years old in good health.

J is TRBJ1-3 and V is TRBV7-6; no DNA is available, so the TRBD1 call from TCRdb remains unchecked. Germline V gene sequence: CDR1 SGHVS, CDR2 FNYEAQ. CDR3 size: 17 residues. The CDR3 is CASSLVAQGNSGNTIYF.

V and J are TRBV20-1 and TRBJ1-1; TCRdb names TRBD1, which stays unverified in the absence of DNA. Germline CDR1 reads DFQATT; CDR2 reads SNEGSKA (reference sequence). The length of the CDR3 is 16 residues. The CDR3: CSATEQGAPRNTEAFF.

This chain joins TRBV5-5 and TRBJ2-2; checking the TCRdb D call of TRBD1 is not possible without DNA. The CDR3 spans 16 residues. Germline loops: CDR1 SGHKS, CDR2 YYEKEE (reference sequence). CDR3 residues: CASKGQPKVYTGELFF.

The V call is TRBV7-2, the J call TRBJ2-3; the TCRdb call, TRBD2, lacks DNA for checking. Per the germline V gene, CDR1 is SGHTA and CDR2 is FQGNSA. The CDR3 is 16 residues long. The chain's CDR3 is CASSLVGSDRTDTQYF.

The chain joins TRBV12-3 or TRBV12-4 to TRBJ1-5; lacking DNA, the TRBD1 call made by TCRdb goes unchecked. The CDR3 has 16 amino acids. This chain's CDR3 is CASSLGAVPGGQPQHF.

The chain carries TRBV4-3 and TRBJ2-1; TCRdb designates TRBD2, a call that cannot be tested without DNA. This CDR3 has 17 amino acids. CDR1 is LGHNA and CDR2 is YSLEER in the germline V gene. CDR3 amino acids: CASSQGARGVSYNEQFF.